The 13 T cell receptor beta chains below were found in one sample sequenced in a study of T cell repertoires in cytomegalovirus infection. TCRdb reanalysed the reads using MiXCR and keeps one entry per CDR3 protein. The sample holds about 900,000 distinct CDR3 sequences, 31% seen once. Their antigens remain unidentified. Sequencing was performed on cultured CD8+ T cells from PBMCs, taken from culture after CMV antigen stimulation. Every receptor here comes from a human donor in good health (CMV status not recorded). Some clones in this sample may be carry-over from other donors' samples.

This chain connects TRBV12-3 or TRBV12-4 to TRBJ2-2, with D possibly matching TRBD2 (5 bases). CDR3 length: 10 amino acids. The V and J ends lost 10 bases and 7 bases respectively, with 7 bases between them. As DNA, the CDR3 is TGTGCCACCCGGGGCGGGGAGCTGTTTTTT. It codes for CATRGGELFF.

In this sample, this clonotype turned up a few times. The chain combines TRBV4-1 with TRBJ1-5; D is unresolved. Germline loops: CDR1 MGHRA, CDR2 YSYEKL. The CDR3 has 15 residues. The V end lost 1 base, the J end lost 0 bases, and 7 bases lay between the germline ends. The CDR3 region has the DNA TGCGCCAGCAGCCAAGTCGAAAGTAGCAATCAGCCCCAGCATTTT. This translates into CASSQVESSNQPQHF.

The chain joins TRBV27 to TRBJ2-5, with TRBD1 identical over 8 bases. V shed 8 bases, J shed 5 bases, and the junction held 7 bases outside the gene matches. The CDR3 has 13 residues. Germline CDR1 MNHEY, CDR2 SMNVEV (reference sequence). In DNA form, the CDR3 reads TGTGCCAGCTCGCAGGGGGCGGACGAGACCCAGTACTTC. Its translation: CASSQGADETQYF.

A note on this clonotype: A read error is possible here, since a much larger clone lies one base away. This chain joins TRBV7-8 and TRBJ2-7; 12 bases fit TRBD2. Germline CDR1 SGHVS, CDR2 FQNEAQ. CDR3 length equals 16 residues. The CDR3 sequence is CTSSHLAGGVSLEQYF. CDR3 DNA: TGTACCAGCAGCCATCTAGCGGGGGGGGTGTCTCTCGAGCAGTACTTC.

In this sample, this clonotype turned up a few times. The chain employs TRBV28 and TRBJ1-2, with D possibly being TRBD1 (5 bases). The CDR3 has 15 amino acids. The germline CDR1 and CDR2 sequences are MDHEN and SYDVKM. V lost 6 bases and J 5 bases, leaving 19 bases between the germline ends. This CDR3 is CASSYLQGFLYGYTF. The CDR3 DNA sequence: TGTGCCAGCAGCTACCTCCAGGGTTTTCTTTATGGCTACACCTTC.

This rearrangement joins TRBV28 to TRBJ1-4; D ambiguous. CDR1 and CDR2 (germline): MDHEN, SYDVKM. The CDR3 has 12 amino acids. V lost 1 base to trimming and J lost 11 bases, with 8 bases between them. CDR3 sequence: CASSLSQVKLFF. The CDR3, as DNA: TGTGCCAGCAGTTTATCGCAGGTCAAACTGTTTTTT.

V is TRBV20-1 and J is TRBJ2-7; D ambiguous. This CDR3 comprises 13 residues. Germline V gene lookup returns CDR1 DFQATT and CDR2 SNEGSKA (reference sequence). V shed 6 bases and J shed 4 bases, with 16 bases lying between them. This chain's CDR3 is CSARKTDGYEQYF. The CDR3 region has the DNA TGCAGTGCCCGTAAGACCGACGGGTACGAGCAGTACTTC.

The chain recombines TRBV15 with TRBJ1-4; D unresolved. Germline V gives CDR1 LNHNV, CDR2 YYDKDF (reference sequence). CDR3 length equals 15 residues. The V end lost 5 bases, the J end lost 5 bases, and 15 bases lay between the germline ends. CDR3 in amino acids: CATSDPRTVNEKLFF. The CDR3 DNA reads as TGTGCCACCAGCGACCCGCGGACGGTCAATGAAAAACTGTTTTTT.

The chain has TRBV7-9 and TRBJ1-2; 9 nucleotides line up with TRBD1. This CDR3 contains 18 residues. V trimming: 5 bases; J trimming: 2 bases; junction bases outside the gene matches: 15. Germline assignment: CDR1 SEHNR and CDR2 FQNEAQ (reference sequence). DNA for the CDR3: TGTGCCAGCAGCCGTGTTGGAGGACAGGGGATTGGAAACTATGGCTACACCTTC. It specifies CASSRVGGQGIGNYGYTF.

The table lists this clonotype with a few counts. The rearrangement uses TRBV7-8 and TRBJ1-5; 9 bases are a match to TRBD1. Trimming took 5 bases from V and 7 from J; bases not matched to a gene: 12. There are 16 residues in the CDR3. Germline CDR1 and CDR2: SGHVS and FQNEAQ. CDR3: CASSLPPRQGVQPQHF. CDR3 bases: TGTGCCAGCAGCCTCCCCCCCCGACAGGGGGTGCAGCCCCAGCATTTT.

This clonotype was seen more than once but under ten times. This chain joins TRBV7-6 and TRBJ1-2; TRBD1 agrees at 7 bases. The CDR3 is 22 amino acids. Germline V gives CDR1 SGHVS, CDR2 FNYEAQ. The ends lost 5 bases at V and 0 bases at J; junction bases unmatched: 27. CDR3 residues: CASSRGFHHDRDSNNPNYGYTF. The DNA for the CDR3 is TGTGCCAGCAGCCGGGGCTTTCATCACGACCGGGACAGCAATAACCCTAACTATGGCTACACCTTC.

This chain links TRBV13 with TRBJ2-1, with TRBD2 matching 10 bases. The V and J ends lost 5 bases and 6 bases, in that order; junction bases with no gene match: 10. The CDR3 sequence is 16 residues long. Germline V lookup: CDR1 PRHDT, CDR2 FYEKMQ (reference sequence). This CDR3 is CASSLEGTSAFNEQFF. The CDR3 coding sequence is TGTGCCAGCAGCCTAGAAGGGACTAGCGCCTTCAATGAGCAGTTCTTC.

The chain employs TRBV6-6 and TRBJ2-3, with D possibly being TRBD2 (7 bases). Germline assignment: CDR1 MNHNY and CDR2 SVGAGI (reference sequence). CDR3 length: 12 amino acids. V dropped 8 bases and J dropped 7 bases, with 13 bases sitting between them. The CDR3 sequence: CASGGAAYTQYF. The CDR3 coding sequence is TGTGCCAGCGGGGGGGCCGCGTATACGCAGTATTTT.